The rows below give T cell receptor beta chains drawn from one sample of a study of regulatory T cells in long-lasting Graves disease. TCRdb re-called the multiplex PCR reads through MiXCR, storing one row per CDR3 protein. The table has some 370,000 distinct CDR3 sequences, under 25% seen once. The source material was peripheral blood mononuclear cells (PBMCs), sampled when the disease was refractory, from a patient treated with antithyroid drugs. All receptors come from a female donor with Graves disease. CDR3s include the opening cysteine and the closing phenylalanine or tryptophan. Fields, in order: V gene, D gene, clone size, J gene, CDR3 protein, CDR3 DNA. The D gene is left open where the match is weak. The size of a clone is reported for some rows only, either as once, few or many, or as a class for expanded clones.

V: TRBV2
D: -
size: many
J: TRBJ1-3
CDR3: CASSEGQSGNTIYF
DNA: TGTGCCAGCAGTGAGGGCCAGTCTGGAAACACCATATATTTT

V: TRBV2
D: -
size: many
J: TRBJ2-7
CDR3: CASREPSTGYEQYF
DNA: TGTGCCAGCAGAGAACCTTCGACGGGCTACGAGCAGTACTTC

V: TRBV20-1
D: TRBD1
size: few
J: TRBJ1-1
CDR3: CSAPGQGETEAFF
DNA: TGCAGTGCTCCGGGACAGGGTGAGACTGAAGCTTTCTTT

V: TRBV29-1
D: TRBD2
size: -
J: TRBJ2-7
CDR3: CSVEMWTSGSNEQYF
DNA: TGCAGCGTTGAAATGTGGACTAGCGGTTCCAACGAGCAGTACTTC

V: TRBV27
D: -
size: -
J: TRBJ2-1
CDR3: CASSLLEHNEQFF
DNA: TGTGCCAGCAGTTTGTTAGAGCACAATGAGCAGTTCTTC

V: TRBV20-1
D: -
size: few
J: TRBJ2-7
CDR3: CSARDEMTYEQYF
DNA: TGCAGTGCTAGAGACGAAATGACTTACGAGCAGTACTTC

V: TRBV20-1
D: -
size: -
J: TRBJ2-5
CDR3: CSARALAPAAETQYF
DNA: TGCAGTGCTAGAGCTTTAGCCCCAGCGGCAGAGACCCAGTACTTC

V: TRBV2
D: TRBD1
size: many
J: TRBJ2-2
CDR3: CASSGRDRGNPGELFF
DNA: TGTGCCAGCAGCGGCCGGGACAGGGGTAATCCCGGGGAGCTGTTTTTT

V: TRBV20-1
D: -
size: few
J: TRBJ1-2
CDR3: CSARDLTGRYGYTF
DNA: TGCAGTGCTAGAGACCTTACAGGGAGGTATGGCTACACCTTC

V: TRBV20-1
D: -
size: many
J: TRBJ2-1
CDR3: CSARDERGSARYNEQFF
DNA: TGCAGTGCTAGAGATGAAAGGGGTTCGGCCCGCTACAATGAGCAGTTCTTC

V: TRBV7-2
D: TRBD2
size: -
J: TRBJ2-4
CDR3: CASSPGGTKKKNIQYF
DNA: TGTGCCAGCAGCCCGGGAGGGACAAAGAAAAAAAACATTCAGTACTTC

V: TRBV11-2
D: TRBD2
size: -
J: TRBJ2-7
CDR3: CASSPSAGSSYEQYF
DNA: TGTGCCAGCAGCCCGTCAGCGGGGAGCTCCTACGAGCAGTACTTC

V: TRBV27
D: TRBD1
size: -
J: TRBJ2-7
CDR3: CASKLTGGRYEQYF
DNA: TGTGCCAGCAAGCTGACAGGGGGCAGGTACGAGCAGTACTTC

V: TRBV10-3
D: TRBD1
size: many
J: TRBJ2-7
CDR3: CAVSVGQGNFEQYF
DNA: TGTGCCGTCAGTGTGGGACAGGGAAATTTCGAGCAGTACTTC

V: TRBV27
D: -
size: -
J: TRBJ2-4
CDR3: CASRGGPLGGNIQYF
DNA: TGTGCCAGCAGGGGCGGGCCCTTAGGGGGAAACATTCAGTACTTC

V: TRBV11-2
D: -
size: few
J: TRBJ2-7
CDR3: CASSFEDFSYEQYF
DNA: TGTGCCAGCAGCTTCGAAGACTTCTCCTACGAGCAGTACTTC

V: TRBV7-6
D: -
size: few
J: TRBJ2-2
CDR3: CASSLAVRSPGGTNTGELFF
DNA: TGTGCCAGCAGCTTAGCGGTCAGGAGCCCAGGGGGGACAAACACCGGGGAGCTGTTTTTT

V: TRBV5-8
D: -
size: many
J: TRBJ1-2
CDR3: CASSLKGPSYGYTF
DNA: TGTGCCAGCAGCTTGAAGGGACCGAGCTATGGCTACACCTTC

V: TRBV7-9
D: TRBD2
size: many
J: TRBJ2-7
CDR3: CASSPTSGRTYEQYF
DNA: TGTGCCAGCAGCCCAACTAGCGGGAGGACGTACGAGCAGTACTTC

V: TRBV2
D: -
size: many
J: TRBJ2-7
CDR3: CASGRTSPREQYF
DNA: TGTGCCAGTGGGAGGACATCCCCACGGGAGCAGTACTTC

V: TRBV20-1
D: TRBD1
size: many
J: TRBJ1-4
CDR3: CSVRGPRDEKLFF
DNA: TGCAGTGTCAGGGGGCCTCGTGATGAAAAACTGTTTTTT

V: TRBV28
D: -
size: many
J: TRBJ1-2
CDR3: CASSPRQYGYTF
DNA: TGTGCCAGCAGCCCTCGACAGTATGGCTACACCTTC

V: TRBV7-2
D: TRBD2
size: -
J: TRBJ2-2
CDR3: CASSLESGLAGVLGTGELFF
DNA: TGTGCCAGCAGCTTAGAAAGTGGACTAGCGGGAGTGCTTGGCACCGGGGAGCTGTTTTTT

V: TRBV20-1
D: -
size: many
J: TRBJ2-4
CDR3: CSVSDGGGNIQYF
DNA: TGCAGTGTGTCTGACGGTGGGGGGAACATTCAGTACTTC

V: TRBV14
D: -
size: many
J: TRBJ2-2
CDR3: CASSQDSGYTGELFF
DNA: TGTGCCAGCAGCCAAGACAGCGGCTACACCGGGGAGCTGTTTTTT

V: TRBV2
D: TRBD1
size: many
J: TRBJ1-6
CDR3: CARSPGQANSPLHF
DNA: TGTGCCAGGAGTCCGGGACAGGCGAATTCACCCCTCCACTTT

V: TRBV20-1
D: TRBD2
size: -
J: TRBJ2-2
CDR3: CSARVTSDGELFF
DNA: TGCAGTGCTAGAGTTACTAGCGACGGGGAGCTGTTTTTT

V: TRBV28
D: TRBD2
size: many
J: TRBJ2-7
CDR3: CASSTPSAGGGEQYF
DNA: TGTGCCAGCAGTACACCATCAGCGGGAGGTGGGGAGCAGTACTTC

V: TRBV19
D: -
size: few
J: TRBJ2-5
CDR3: CASSSTSLPQETQYF
DNA: TGTGCCAGTAGTTCGACTAGTCTCCCTCAAGAGACCCAGTACTTC

V: TRBV5-1
D: -
size: -
J: TRBJ2-7
CDR3: CASSLGHVESYEQYF
DNA: TGCGCCAGCAGCTTGGGACACGTTGAGTCCTACGAGCAGTACTTC

V: TRBV12-3/TRBV12-4
D: -
size: many
J: TRBJ1-1
CDR3: CASSFGVITEAFF
DNA: TGTGCCAGCAGTTTCGGGGTGATCACTGAAGCTTTCTTT

V: TRBV2
D: -
size: many
J: TRBJ1-2
CDR3: CASSWREDGYTF
DNA: TGTGCCAGCAGCTGGAGGGAGGATGGCTACACCTTC

V: TRBV20-1
D: -
size: few
J: TRBJ1-5
CDR3: CSASQPSNQPQHF
DNA: TGCAGTGCTAGCCAGCCCAGCAATCAGCCCCAGCATTTT

V: TRBV29-1
D: -
size: few
J: TRBJ2-2
CDR3: CSVAANTGELFF
DNA: TGCAGCGTCGCGGCGAACACCGGGGAGCTGTTTTTT

V: TRBV7-2
D: TRBD1
size: many
J: TRBJ2-7
CDR3: CASSPTGSFYEQYF
DNA: TGTGCCAGCAGCCCGACAGGGAGTTTCTACGAGCAGTACTTC

V: TRBV29-1
D: TRBD1
size: -
J: TRBJ1-4
CDR3: CSVVDPGQGAEKLFF
DNA: TGCAGCGTTGTTGACCCGGGACAGGGGGCGGAAAAACTGTTTTTT